Below, 9 T cell receptor beta chains from the same sample are listed, as sequenced in a study of T cell responses to AZD1222 COVID-19 vaccine. The table came from immunoSEQ multiplex PCR; TCRdb's copy has only in-frame clones and leaves some out. The top ten hold 7% to 9% of the sample, which has roughly 120,000 clones, 70% to 90% seen once. The source material was peripheral blood, sampled on day 0 of AZD1222 vaccination. The source is an adult in good health.

The rearrangement joins TRBV19 to TRBJ1-5, with D uncertain. Germline V lookup: CDR1 LNHDA, CDR2 SQIVND (reference sequence). V shed 1 base and J shed 10 bases, with 17 bases lying between them. This CDR3 comprises 15 residues. The CDR3 sequence: CASSIARGANYPQHF. The CDR3 coding sequence is TGTGCCAGTAGTATAGCCCGCGGCGCTAACTACCCCCAGCATTTT.

The V gene is TRBV28, the J gene TRBJ1-4; TRBD1 matches 7 bases. The CDR3 consists of 15 residues. Germline V gives CDR1 MDHEN, CDR2 SYDVKM. J was trimmed by 4 bases and V by 6 bases; bases with no gene match: 8. CDR3 region: CASRETGASNEKLFF. DNA of the CDR3: TGTGCCAGCAGGGAAACAGGGGCGAGTAATGAAAAACTGTTTTTT. The variable domain in full, completed from reference TRBV28 and TRBJ1-4, reads DVKVTQSSRYLVKRTGEKVFLECVQDMDHENMFWYRQDPGLGLRLIYFSYDVKMKEKGDIPEGYSVSREKKERFSLILESASTNQTSMYLCASRETGASNEKLFFGSGTQLSVL.

The chain combines TRBV3-1 (or the pseudogene TRBV3-2) with TRBJ2-7; 11 bases fit TRBD1. Germline CDR1 reads LGHDT; CDR2 reads YNNKEL (reference sequence). V gave up 0 bases and J gave up 2 bases; unmatched junction bases: 12. CDR3 length equals 19 residues. CDR3 protein: CASSQDHPGGQGGTYEQYF. DNA of the CDR3: TGTGCCAGCAGCCAAGATCATCCCGGGGGACAGGGGGGGACCTACGAGCAGTACTTC.

The J gene is TRBJ1-4, the V gene TRBV18; 8 bases agree with TRBD1. After removal of 3 bases from V and 4 bases from J, the junction contained 7 bases not matched to a gene. CDR1 is KGHSH and CDR2 is LQKENI in the germline V gene. The CDR3 contains 16 residues. The DNA of the CDR3 is TGTGCCAGCTCACCGATGGACAGGGCTTTTAATGAAAAACTGTTTTTT. This codes for CASSPMDRAFNEKLFF.

The rearrangement links TRBV20-1 to TRBJ2-2; D is tentatively TRBD1 or TRBD2 (5 bases each). The length of the CDR3 is 15 residues. Per germline, CDR1 DFQATT and CDR2 SNEGSKA (reference sequence). Trimming shortened V by 3 bases and J by 0 bases, and 11 bases separated the two germline ends. The CDR3 coding sequence is TGCAGTGCTAGTCGGGGCGGCCCGAACACCGGGGAGCTGTTTTTT. This gives the protein CSASRGGPNTGELFF.

The V call is TRBV7-9, the J call TRBJ2-3; a weak D match, TRBD2 (5 bases). Trimming pared 4 bases from V and 6 bases from J, leaving 17 bases between. CDR1 and CDR2 (germline): SEHNR, FQNEAQ (reference sequence). The CDR3 has 15 amino acids. The CDR3 region is CASSSSGIRQDTQYF. CDR3 in DNA: TGTGCCAGCAGCTCCTCCGGGATACGTCAGGATACGCAGTATTTT. The full variable domain, completed using reference TRBV7-9 and TRBJ2-3, is DTGVSQNPRHKITKRGQNVTFRCDPISEHNRLYWYRQTLGQGPEFLTYFQNEAQLEKSRLLSDRFSAERPKGSFSTLEIQRTEQGDSAMYLCASSSSGIRQDTQYFGPGTRLTVL.

The chain recombines TRBV19 with TRBJ1-1; D gene uncertain. The CDR3 runs to 14 residues. Trimming pared 6 bases from V and 0 bases from J, leaving 11 bases between. CDR1 is LNHDA, CDR2 SQIVND, per germline (reference sequence). The CDR3 sequence is CASSKHDMNTEAFF. The CDR3 DNA sequence: TGTGCCAGTAGCAAACATGACATGAACACTGAAGCTTTCTTT.

The CDR3 sequence is CASSEMADSYNEQFF. DNA of the CDR3: TGTGCCAGCAGTGAAATGGCCGACTCCTACAATGAGCAGTTCTTC. The chain couples TRBV6-1 to TRBJ2-1; no firm D call. The germline V gene encodes CDR1 MNHNS and CDR2 SASEGT. The CDR3 runs to 15 residues. V dropped 2 bases and J dropped 0 bases, with 8 bases sitting between them.

The V call is TRBV4-2, the J call TRBJ1-2; D might be TRBD1 (5 bases). The CDR3 runs 14 residues. Germline values: CDR1 LGHNA, CDR2 YNFKEQ. V was trimmed by 1 base and J by 5 bases, leaving 11 bases between them. The CDR3 loop is CASSQGGVEYGYTF. CDR3 nucleotide sequence: TGTGCCAGCAGCCAAGGGGGCGTCGAGTATGGCTACACCTTC.